The rows below give T cell receptor beta chains drawn from one sample of a study of cytomegalovirus exposure and HLA in healthy donors. Repertoires were generated with immunoSEQ multiplex PCR, while TCRdb's copy carries only in-frame clones and drops some. This sample has 120,000 or so clones; roughly four fifths occur once, and the top ten carry 11%. The sample taken for sequencing was PBMCs. All receptors derive from a male donor in good health and CMV-seropositive. The CDR3 runs from the conserved cysteine through the conserved F or W. The D gene is left open where the match is weak. Clone size is stated in some rows and not others, as once, few, many or a class when expanded.

abundance,v_gene,j_gene,d_gene,CDR3nt,CDR3aa
.,TRBV28,TRBJ2-7,.,TGTGCCAGCAGTTTTAAGCAGGGGTTTACCTACGAGCAGTACTTC,CASSFKQGFTYEQYF
.,TRBV18,TRBJ2-2,.,TGTGCCAGCTCACCAGGGACTAACACCGGGGAGCTGTTTTTT,CASSPGTNTGELFF
.,TRBV29-1,TRBJ2-1,.,TGCAGCGTTGTCGGGGAGTGGTCCTACAATGAGCAGTTCTTC,CSVVGEWSYNEQFF
.,TRBV14,TRBJ2-7,.,TGTGCCAGCAGCCAAGAAGGTGGGAGCGTTTACGAGCAGTACTTC,CASSQEGGSVYEQYF
.,TRBV7-2,TRBJ2-3,.,TGTGCCAGCAGCACCTATACAGATACGCAGTATTTT,CASSTYTDTQYF
.,TRBV19,TRBJ1-5,TRBD1,TGTGCCAGTAGGCCCGTAGGGGGCCGGCAGCCCCAGCATTTT,CASRPVGGRQPQHF
.,TRBV7-2,TRBJ1-3,.,TGTGCCAGCAGCTTAGGCCCAGTCTCTGGAAACACCATATATTTT,CASSLGPVSGNTIYF
few,TRBV4-2,TRBJ2-3,.,TGTGCCAGCAGCCAAGTCGGTCTAGTCACAGATACGCAGTATTTT,CASSQVGLVTDTQYF
few,TRBV7-9,TRBJ2-3,TRBD2,TGTGCCAGCAGCTCTGGGACTAGCGGCGGGATAACAGATACGCAGTATTTT,CASSSGTSGGITDTQYF
once,TRBV28,TRBJ1-1,.,TGTGCCACCCGAGACAGGTTTGCTGAAGCTTTCTTT,CATRDRFAEAFF
.,TRBV10-3,TRBJ2-4,.,TGTGCCATCAGTGAGGGGACGGAGGGGTCCAAAAACATTCAGTACTTC,CAISEGTEGSKNIQYF
few,TRBV4-3,TRBJ2-2,.,TGCGCCAGCAGCCGAAACAGGGCCGGGGAGCTGTTTTTT,CASSRNRAGELFF
few,TRBV9,TRBJ2-7,TRBD2,TGTGCCAGCAGCACCACAGGACTAGCGGGAGACGAGCAGTACTTC,CASSTTGLAGDEQYF
.,TRBV19,TRBJ2-2,TRBD2,TGTGCCAGTATCACCGGCGGGAGCGGACTGAACACCGGGGAGCTGTTTTTT,CASITGGSGLNTGELFF
.,TRBV7-2,TRBJ2-7,TRBD1,TGTGCCAGCAGCTTAGAACCGACAGGGAACTACGAGCAGTACTTC,CASSLEPTGNYEQYF
.,TRBV29-1,TRBJ2-1,TRBD1,TGCAGCGTTGAAGGTGAGACAGGGTCCTACAATGAGCAGTTCTTC,CSVEGETGSYNEQFF
.,TRBV7-9,TRBJ2-7,TRBD1,TGTTCCAGCAGCACACAACAGGGGGCGCGTGACGAGCAGTACTTC,CSSSTQQGARDEQYF
.,TRBV5-6,TRBJ2-7,TRBD2,TGTGCCAGCAGCGAGGGACTAGCGGATTACGAGCAGTACTTC,CASSEGLADYEQYF
.,TRBV15,TRBJ2-7,TRBD1,TGTGCCACCAGCAGAGATAAGTGGGGGACAGCTTACGAGCAGTACTTC,CATSRDKWGTAYEQYF
.,TRBV7-9,TRBJ1-4,.,TGTGCCAGCAGCTTAGTCGGTCAAAATGAAAAACTGTTTTTT,CASSLVGQNEKLFF
.,TRBV11-3,TRBJ1-1,.,TGTGCCAGCAGCGCAGGGATGGGGACTGAAGCTTTCTTT,CASSAGMGTEAFF
.,TRBV6-5,TRBJ2-2,.,TGTGCCAGCAAGGTGGCGGCGAACACCGGGGAGCTGTTTTTT,CASKVAANTGELFF